The 15 T cell receptor beta chains below all came from one sample that was sequenced in a study of vaccination effects on CD4 cells after COVID-19. No antigen is known for these receptors. The ViraFEST assay expanded antigen-specific CD4+ T cells with viral peptide pools before sequencing. CD4+ T cell isolation took place after nine to eleven days of culture. Infection dated between March and December 2020, before the Alpha, Beta and Delta variants reached the United States. Produced via immunoSEQ multiplex PCR; TCRdb's table is partial and in-frame only. The sample consists of roughly 26,000 clones, 70% to 80% of them appearing once. The sequencing used CD4+ T cells from PBMCs cultured with HCoV-NL63 spike peptides, collected before COVID-19 vaccination. Receptors were obtained from a human donor who had a prior SARS-CoV-2 infection.

This clone appeared a single time. The genes are TRBV27 and TRBJ2-5; TRBD1 agrees at 9 bases. Germline CDR1 and CDR2: MNHEY and SMNVEV (reference sequence). The CDR3 is 15 amino acids. V was pared by 5 bases and J by 5 bases, with 9 bases of the junction left unmatched. The CDR3 spells CASSLRGTGMETQYF. CDR3 DNA sequence: TGTGCCAGCAGTCTTCGAGGGACAGGGATGGAGACCCAGTACTTC.

The V call is TRBV2, the J call TRBJ2-1, with no clear D. This CDR3 is 11 amino acids long. V lost 4 bases and J 7 bases, leaving 5 bases between the germline ends. CDR1 is SNHLY and CDR2 is FYNNEI in the germline V gene. The CDR3 region has the DNA TGTGCCAGCAGTGCGCTAAATGAGCAGTTCTTC. It codes for CASSALNEQFF.

The rearrangement links TRBV6-5 to TRBJ1-1, with D perhaps matching TRBD1 (5 bases). The length of the CDR3 is 13 residues. Trimming cost V 5 bases and J 3 bases, with 10 bases left between them. The germline CDR1 and CDR2 sequences are MNHEY and SVGAGI. CDR3 loop: CASSRDLHTEAFF. CDR3 coding DNA: TGTGCCAGCAGTCGGGACCTACACACTGAAGCTTTCTTT.

This chain links TRBV30 with TRBJ2-5; weak D call: TRBD2 (6 bases). The V gene lost 5 bases and the J gene lost 2 bases, with 15 bases spanning the gap. Germline CDR1 GTSNPN, CDR2 SVGIG (reference sequence). The CDR3 spans 14 residues. The CDR3 DNA reads as TGTGCCTGGGGCCGGTCGGCGGGACAAGAGACCCAGTACTTC. Amino acids: CAWGRSAGQETQYF.

The genes are TRBV18 and TRBJ1-2; a possible D gene is TRBD1 (5 bases). The CDR3 is 15 amino acids. With 4 bases removed from V and 4 bases from J, the gap between germline ends came to 16 bases. The germline V gene has CDR1 KGHSH and CDR2 LQKENI. CDR3 region: CASSRTRDSFYGYTF. In nucleotides, the CDR3 is TGTGCCAGCTCACGGACCCGGGACTCCTTCTATGGCTACACCTTC.

The J gene is TRBJ2-3, the V gene TRBV11-3; no reliable D call. Per the germline V gene, CDR1 is SGHNT and CDR2 is YENEEA. The germline V and J ends were trimmed by 0 bases and 0 bases, with 13 bases remaining between them. CDR3 length: 17 amino acids. The DNA of the CDR3 is TGTGCCAGCAGCTTAGATCTAAGCGCAACAAGCACAGATACGCAGTATTTT. Amino acids: CASSLDLSATSTDTQYF.

The genes are TRBV11-2 and TRBJ2-5; 11 nucleotides line up with TRBD2. V shed 3 bases and J 9 bases; nucleotides not matched to a gene: 12. This CDR3 has 16 amino acids. Germline loops: CDR1 SGHAT, CDR2 FQNNGV. DNA for the CDR3: TGTGCCAGCAGCTTCACCCCAACTAGCGGGGGAGGGGCCCAGTACTTC. Residues: CASSFTPTSGGGAQYF.

This clone was seen a few times. The V gene is TRBV18, the J gene TRBJ2-1; possibly TRBD1 for D (5 bases). Trimming took 2 bases from V and 2 from J, leaving 7 bases between them. The CDR3 sequence is 14 residues long. CDR1 is KGHSH, CDR2 LQKENI, per germline. CDR3 nucleotides: TGTGCCAGCTCACCAGGACAAGCCTACAATGAGCAGTTCTTC. Amino acids: CASSPGQAYNEQFF.

This clone was found once. V gene TRBV13 combines with J gene TRBJ1-2; no clear D gene. From germline, CDR1 is PRHDT and CDR2 FYEKMQ (reference sequence). The CDR3 totals 19 residues. Trimming pared 4 bases from V and 2 bases from J, leaving 26 bases between. CDR3 coding DNA: TGTGCCAGCAGCTCCTCCTCCGGTGACATTGCCTTGGGGAACTATGGCTACACCTTC. Translating gives CASSSSSGDIALGNYGYTF.

This clone was recorded a few times. This chain connects TRBV3-1 (or the pseudogene TRBV3-2) to TRBJ2-7; D may be TRBD2 (6 bases). CDR1 and CDR2 from the germline V gene are LGHDT and YNNKEL (reference sequence). V shed 1 base and J shed 2 bases, with 9 bases lying between them. The CDR3 runs 14 residues. The CDR3 protein is CASSQVSGAYEQYF. CDR3 nucleotide sequence: TGTGCCAGCAGCCAAGTTAGCGGCGCCTACGAGCAGTACTTC.

The rearrangement joins TRBV21-1 to TRBJ1-5. TRBV21-1 represents a pseudogene. CDR3 length: 16 residues. CDR3 sequence: CASSKGARGINQPQHF. The CDR3 DNA reads as TGTGCCAGCAGCAAAGGGGCTCGGGGAATCAATCAGCCCCAGCATTTT.

J is TRBJ2-7 and V is TRBV6-5, with TRBD1 as a possible D gene (5 bases). The length of the CDR3 is 15 residues. The V and J ends lost 6 bases and 3 bases respectively, with 18 bases between them. Germline lookup yields CDR1 MNHEY and CDR2 SVGAGI. CDR3 bases: TGTGCCAGCAGAGCACAGATTGGGGCGTACTACGAGCAGTACTTC. Its translation is CASRAQIGAYYEQYF.

J is TRBJ1-3 and V is TRBV29-1, with D uncertain. V was clipped by 3 bases and J by 4 bases, with 10 bases between them. The CDR3 contains 13 residues. CDR1 and CDR2 from the germline V gene are SQVTM and ANQGSEA. CDR3 loop: CSVDVGMGNTIYF. The CDR3 DNA sequence: TGCAGCGTTGATGTAGGGATGGGAAACACCATATATTTT.

The chain recombines TRBV15 with TRBJ1-4, with D unresolved. V shed 0 bases and J shed 2 bases, with 1 base lying between them. Germline CDR1 and CDR2: LNHNV and YYDKDF (reference sequence). CDR3 length: 13 residues. The CDR3 region has the DNA TGTGCCACCAGCAGAGATACTAATGAAAAACTGTTTTTT. It codes for CATSRDTNEKLFF. Full variable domain (rest looked up from reference TRBV15 and TRBJ1-4): DAMVIQNPRYQVTQFGKPVTLSCSQTLNHNVMYWYQQKSSQAPKLLFHYYDKDFNNEADTPDNFQSRRPNTSFCFLDIRSPGLGDTAMYLCATSRDTNEKLFFGSGTQLSVL.

This clone has only one observation. The chain combines TRBV20-1 with TRBJ1-5; D is undetermined. The germline V gene has CDR1 DFQATT and CDR2 SNEGSKA (reference sequence). Trimming shortened V by 3 bases and J by 0 bases, and 6 bases separated the two germline ends. The CDR3 covers 13 residues. The CDR3 here is CSASAGSNQPQHF. The CDR3 nucleotides read TGCAGTGCTAGTGCCGGTAGCAATCAGCCCCAGCATTTT.